This T cell receptor (beta chain) derives from a study of shared clonotypes between healthy human individuals (TCRdb year 2020). Describing the broader study: The cohort comprised a couple of women and a few men aged 18 to 49 years. Leukapheresis yielded between about 0.94 and 9 billion PBMCs per donor. Per donor, three plates each were used for CD4 naive and CD4 memory, two for CD8 naive, and one for CD8 memory. To estimate repertoire size and how much clonotypes are shared between individuals, the study performed deep sequencing of blood TCR repertoires from roughly five healthy adults. To increase sequencing depth and limit assay-specific biases, TCR repertoire library preparation and sequencing were carried out by different laboratories using diverse techniques. Broad study findings and their caveats: Sampling was limited to blood, and TCR repertoires in tissue likely differ from TCR repertoires in blood. About 5% of naive CD4, 3.5% of naive CD8, approximately 2% of memory CD4, and 0.4% of memory CD8 clonotypes were shared across a few donors. Because the study included only a small number of donors, the genetic and exposure-history diversity represented was limited. Pairwise subsampling indicated that sequencing depth was expected to affect the degree of clonotype sharing among donors. Higher generation probabilities were observed for clonotypes shared by all four sorted-subset donors than for non-shared clonotypes. Estimated clonotype richness was generally larger for naive than for memory subsets. Rarefaction of sorted-subset datasets indicated incomplete sequencing despite the large sequencing depth.

Using the deep immunoSEQ assay, multiplex PCR amplified TCR CDR3 regions from genomic DNA. Genomic DNA extracted from each cell subset was distributed evenly over all wells of several immunoSEQ 96-well plates, and each plate served as one replicate. For sorted subsets, each replicate PCR was loaded with 150 to 250 ng genomic DNA, equivalent to approximately 27,000 T cell genomes. The purified libraries were quantified using a Qubit 3.0 fluorometer, sized with a Bioanalyzer 2100, and then quantified again using the KAPA Library Quantification kit. Each immunoSEQ 96-well plate was sequenced on its own single-read 150-cycle Illumina NextSeq 550 flow cell. The study's own analysis went as follows. Because the immunoSEQ output held only junctional sequences and lacked quality scores, the filtering could not match the filtering applied to full-length reads. Sequences were annotated with PyIR, a Python wrapper for IgBLAST v1.9, using IMGT germline references to assign V/J genes and CDR3. Reads were filtered out if the reads had weak V/J assignments (E-value above 1e-6), no CDR3, stop codons, out-of-frame junctions, or ambiguous translated residues. V3J clonotypes were defined as sequences sharing an identical inferred V gene, J gene, and CDR3 amino acid sequence. To compute the percentage overlap between repertoires, the number of shared unique clonotypes was divided by the size of the smaller repertoire. RTK rarefaction, the Chao1 estimator, and Recon v2.1 estimates of unobserved clonotypes were used to assess repertoire richness. Generation probabilities were computed with OLGA for all TCRbeta clonotypes obtained by the gDNA method from several donors. The table was pulled from immuneACCESS by TCRdb, which kept in-frame rearrangements only. Such tables lose some clones; where checked, under half of the loss comes from unresolved V genes, and the rest has no known cause. V and J calls and clone size are copied from that table; D and trimming were computed from the DNA. The sample table shows some 1,600,000 clones, and around 98% are seen once. The ten largest clones add up to 0.45% of the sample.

The donors were healthy, HIV-negative adults who had no recently reported acute infections or vaccinations. Every donor was a Caucasian adult living in Nashville, Tennessee, USA. CD4+ T cells were enriched by magnetic negative selection, after which naive cells were positively selected on CD45RA and the negative fraction was taken as the memory subset. After blood collection by leukapheresis, PBMCs were isolated using Ficoll-Histopaque density gradient centrifugation and then cryopreserved in the vapor phase of liquid nitrogen. Analytical flow cytometry was used to check the purity and quantity of each magnetically sorted T cell population. Each sorted fraction had its genomic DNA isolated and then quantified by UV absorbance on a Nanodrop 2000c. Regarding this clone: The target of this receptor is not known. Per-base quality was not reported, and no clone a single base away is much larger than it.

The sequence was obtained from a man aged 25 to 45 in good health. Sequences were obtained from naive CD4+ T cells sorted from blood. Interpreted using the paper, the cell subset or site label stands for: CD45RA+ positively selected.

The base sequence is TGCGCCAGCAGCTTGACGGGACTAGCGGGAGCTGCGGGCTACGAGCAGTACTTC. The resulting protein is CASSLTGLAGAAGYEQYF. This receptor chain uses TRBV5-1 and TRBJ2-7, with 14 bases aligning to TRBD2. V lost 1 base and J lost 3 bases, and the count of bases not matched to a germline gene is 9. CDR1 and CDR2 are drawn from the germline V gene: SGHRS, YFSETQ. The CDR3 contains 18 residues, cysteine and phenylalanine counted. This entry keeps only the CDR3 DNA: 54 bases, framed from base 1.